Given below is one T cell receptor beta chain in context. Its matching antigen is unknown. Libraries were prepared by immunoSEQ multiplex PCR; TCRdb keeps only in-frame clonotypes and omits some of them. The sample contains 65,000 to 100,000 clones, about 90% of which appear only once. The sample belongs to a study of T cell responses to AZD1222 COVID-19 vaccine. Regarding the study as a whole: Clonal diversity was possibly underestimated, and the donors were mostly white British, with more females. Spike-spanning, vaccine-associated CD4 TCRs were dominant at 160-218 and 743-854.

Germline V gene data show CDR1 as LNHDA and CDR2 as SQIVND (reference sequence). The CDR3 runs to 13 residues. V dropped 2 bases and J dropped 3 bases, with 7 bases sitting between them. The chain is built from TRBV19 and TRBJ1-2; no clear D. This specimen consisted of peripheral blood, obtained 28 days after the second AZD1222 dose. This sequence originates from an adult who received the AZD1222 COVID-19 vaccine. The CDR3 loop reads CASSISLHYGYTF. The CDR3 nucleotides are TGTGCCAGTAGTATATCACTGCACTATGGCTACACCTTC.